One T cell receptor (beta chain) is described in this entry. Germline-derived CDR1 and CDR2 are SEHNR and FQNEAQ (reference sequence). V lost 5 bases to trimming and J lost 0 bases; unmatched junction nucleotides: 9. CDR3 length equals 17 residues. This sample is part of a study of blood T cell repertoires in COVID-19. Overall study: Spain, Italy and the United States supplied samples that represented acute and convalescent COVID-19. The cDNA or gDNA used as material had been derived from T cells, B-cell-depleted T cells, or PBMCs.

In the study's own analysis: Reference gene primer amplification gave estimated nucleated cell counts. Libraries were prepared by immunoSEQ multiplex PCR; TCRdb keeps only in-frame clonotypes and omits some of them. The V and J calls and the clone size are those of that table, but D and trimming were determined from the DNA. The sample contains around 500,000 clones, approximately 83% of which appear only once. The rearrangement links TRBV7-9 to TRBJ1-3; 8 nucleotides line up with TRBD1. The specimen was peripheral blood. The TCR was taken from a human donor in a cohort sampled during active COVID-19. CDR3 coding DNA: TGTGCCAGCAGCCCTAGGCCGACAGGGGTCTCTGGAAACACCATATATTTT. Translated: CASSPRPTGVSGNTIYF. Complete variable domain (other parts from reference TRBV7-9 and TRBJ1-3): DTGVSQNPRHKITKRGQNVTFRCDPISEHNRLYWYRQTLGQGPEFLTYFQNEAQLEKSRLLSDRFSAERPKGSFSTLEIQRTEQGDSAMYLCASSPRPTGVSGNTIYFGEGSWLTVV.